A single sample gave rise to the 24 T cell receptor delta chains below, sequenced in a study of gamma-delta T cells after stem cell transplantation. TCRdb fed the RT-PCR reads into CATT to redo clone calling. The sample yields around 2,500 delta-chain clones, 25% to 30% seen once. Input material: gamma-delta T cells. These receptors were collected from a human donor. It is not recorded whose cells these are; they may come from a transplant donor.

This clone was observed a handful of times. The chain employs TRDV2 and TRDJ1; D not certain. Germline V lookup: CDR1 GEAIGNYY, CDR2 EKD. The CDR3 consists of 14 residues. Trimming removed 3 bases from V and 1 base from J, with 11 bases in between. This CDR3 reads CACDSLLFTDKLIF. DNA for the CDR3: TGTGCCTGTGACTCTTTACTTTTCACCGATAAACTCATCTTT.

The CDR3 loop is CALGDIPWRWGIRLIF. The CDR3 DNA follows: TGTGCTCTTGGGGACATCCCTTGGCGTTGGGGGATAAGACTCATCTTT. The genes are TRDV1 and TRDJ1; 9 bases are shared with TRDD3. The CDR3 sequence is 16 residues long. Germline V gene data show CDR1 as TSWWSYY and CDR2 as QGS. The V segment lost 3 bases and the J segment 10 bases; nucleotides outside the gene matches: 15.

This clone ranks as medium-sized (0.01 to 0.1%). The CDR3 sequence is CACDTRGIQGLIGKLIF. The CDR3 coding sequence is TGTGCCTGTGACACGCGGGGGATACAAGGGTTAATAGGCAAACTCATCTTT. This sequence joins TRDV2 and TRDJ1, with 9 bases fitting TRDD3. Germline V gene sequence: CDR1 GEAIGNYY, CDR2 EKD. V dropped 1 base and J dropped 8; count of bases not matched to a gene: 16. The CDR3 runs to 17 residues.

This clone qualifies as large. This same CDR3 is encoded by further DNA sequences in the sample. V and J are TRDV2 and TRDJ1, with 11 bases aligning to TRDD3. Germline assignment: CDR1 GEAIGNYY and CDR2 EKD. The trim removed 0 bases at V and 0 bases at J, leaving 5 bases unmatched. This CDR3 region has 17 residues. CDR3 protein: CACDTLGDTRDTDKLIF. CDR3 nucleotides: TGTGCCTGTGACACCCTGGGGGATACAAGGGACACCGATAAACTCATCTTT.

The chain uses TRDV2 and TRDJ1; D is uncertain. CDR1 is GEAIGNYY, CDR2 EKD, per germline. V was cut by 0 bases and J by 2 bases, with 15 bases left in between. This CDR3 spans 16 amino acids. As DNA, the CDR3 is TGTGCCTGTGACACCTTACAGGAAGACACGACCGATAAACTCATCTTT. This encodes CACDTLQEDTTDKLIF.

A few counts support this clone. The chain is built from TRDV2 and TRDJ3, with 9 positions matching TRDD3. The length of the CDR3 is 23 residues. V lost 0 bases and J lost 0; bases outside the gene matches: 17. Germline V gene lookup returns CDR1 GEAIGNYY and CDR2 EKD. DNA for the CDR3: TGTGCCTGTGACACCGTTTCGGGGGGAACTGGGGATACGCCCTCCTGGGACACCCGACAGATGTTTTTC. It codes for CACDTVSGGTGDTPSWDTRQMFF.

This clone is classed as medium-sized. V is TRDV2 and J is TRDJ1; 11 positions match TRDD3. The germline gives CDR1 GEAIGNYY, CDR2 EKD. The CDR3 totals 16 residues. Germline trimming cut 4 bases from V and 0 bases from J; bases unmatched to any gene: 6. As DNA, the CDR3 is TGTGCCTGTGAAAAAATGGGGGATACGTACACCGATAAACTCATCTTT. Its protein is CACEKMGDTYTDKLIF.

CDR3 protein: CALGDLAFPGRYTDKLIF. CDR3 nucleotide sequence: TGTGCTCTTGGGGACCTGGCCTTCCCCGGGAGATACACCGATAAACTCATCTTT. The V and J genes are TRDV1 and TRDJ1, with a tentative D call TRDD2 (6 bases). V dropped 3 bases and J dropped 0 bases, with 20 bases sitting between them. CDR1 and CDR2 from the germline V gene are TSWWSYY and QGS. CDR3 size: 18 residues.

This sequence joins TRDV2 and TRDJ3; 9 positions agree with TRDD3. The CDR3 loop spans 18 amino acids. The J segment lost 4 bases and the V segment lost 0 bases, leaving 6 bases of the junction unmatched. Germline V gene lookup returns CDR1 GEAIGNYY and CDR2 EKD. The CDR3 DNA is TGTGCCTGTGACACCGTACTGGGGGAGCTATGGGACACCCGACAGATGTTTTTC. Its translation is CACDTVLGELWDTRQMFF.

In its sample, this clone is medium-sized (0.01 to 0.1%). The chain uses TRDV2 and TRDJ1; TRDD3 is a possible D gene (5 bases). Germline CDR1 GEAIGNYY, CDR2 EKD. The CDR3 is 16 residues long. V lost 0 bases and J 1 base, leaving 14 bases between the germline ends. The CDR3 loop is CACDTVGRTGTDKLIF. In DNA, the CDR3 is TGTGCCTGTGACACCGTCGGGCGCACTGGCACCGATAAACTCATCTTT.

In this sample, this clone turned up a few times. This chain links TRDV2 with TRDJ1; 13 bases agree with TRDD3. This CDR3 has 21 amino acids. The V and J ends lost 1 base and 3 bases, in that order; junction bases with no gene match: 19. The V gene's germline CDR1 is GEAIGNYY and CDR2 EKD. The DNA for the CDR3 is TGTGCCTGTGACACGGGGCCTTCCTACAACTGGGGGATACGAGGGGCCGATAAACTCATCTTT. It yields the protein CACDTGPSYNWGIRGADKLIF.

Note on this clone: Other nucleotide sequences in the sample specify the same CDR3. The chain joins TRDV2 to TRDJ1, with D perhaps matching TRDD2 (5 bases). Looked up from germline, CDR1 is GEAIGNYY and CDR2 is EKD. This CDR3 spans 23 amino acids. Trimming left V 1 base short and J 0 bases short, with 35 bases between. CDR3 protein: CACDTVHRPLLGGTSPYTDKLIF. Written as DNA, the CDR3 is TGTGCCTGTGACACTGTCCATAGGCCGCTCCTAGGCGGGACGTCCCCCTACACCGATAAACTCATCTTT.

The genes are TRDV2 and TRDJ3; 8 bases match TRDD3. Per the germline V gene, CDR1 is GEAIGNYY and CDR2 is EKD. Trimming took 3 bases from V and 0 from J; bases not matched to a gene: 6. The CDR3 is 18 amino acids. CDR3 sequence (DNA): TGTGCCTGTGACTCCCTGGGGGACCACTCCTGGGACACCCGACAGATGTTTTTC. Translated: CACDSLGDHSWDTRQMFF.

Comments on this clone: The protein that TCRdb holds for this DNA derives from a much larger clone and differs from the translated DNA at residue 5, which likely indicates a read error; the protein shown here is translated from the DNA. Here the CDR3 reads CACDAVGRRGNTDKLIF. In DNA form, the CDR3 reads TGTGCCTGTGACGCCGTAGGAAGAAGGGGTAACACCGATAAACTCATCTTT. The chain carries TRDV2 and TRDJ1; no clear D gene. In germline, CDR1 is GEAIGNYY, CDR2 EKD. The length of the CDR3 is 17 residues. With 3 bases removed from V and 0 bases from J, the gap between germline ends came to 19 bases.

This clone showed up just a few times. The rearrangement uses TRDV2 and TRDJ1; TRDD3 matches 8 bases. The V gene's germline CDR1 is GEAIGNYY and CDR2 EKD. CDR3 length: 17 amino acids. V was pared by 0 bases and J by 0 bases, with 8 bases of the junction left unmatched. CDR3 nucleotide sequence: TGTGCCTGTGACACCGTACGCTGGGGGAACAACACCGATAAACTCATCTTT. Its translation is CACDTVRWGNNTDKLIF.

Judged by abundance, this clone is large. The chain recombines TRDV2 with TRDJ1, with D hard to call. This CDR3 is built from 13 residues. Per the germline V gene, CDR1 is GEAIGNYY and CDR2 is EKD. V lost 0 bases and J lost 4, with 8 bases in between. In DNA, the CDR3 is TGTGCCTGTGACACCGAAGACCACGATAAACTCATCTTT. Its translation is CACDTEDHDKLIF.

Judged by abundance, this clone is large (0.1 to 1%). The chain has TRDV2 and TRDJ3, with no clear D. Trimming took off 0 bases at V and 1 base at J, with 12 bases between the two ends. Germline CDR1 reads GEAIGNYY; CDR2 reads EKD. This CDR3 contains 18 residues. The CDR3 reads CACDTALGPSWDTRQMFF. Here the CDR3 DNA reads TGTGCCTGTGACACCGCTTTGGGACCTTCCTGGGACACCCGACAGATGTTTTTC.

This clone occurred a few times. Given a much more abundant clone one base away, this may be a read error. This sequence joins TRDV2 and TRDJ1; 11 nucleotides align to TRDD3. Germline CDR1 reads GEAIGNYY; CDR2 reads EKD. The CDR3 has 19 residues. The CDR3 sequence is CACDTVVMGDTREADNLIF. In DNA, the CDR3 is TGTGCCTGTGACACCGTAGTAATGGGGGATACGCGGGAAGCCGATAACCTCATCTTT.

V and J are TRDV2 and TRDJ3; TRDD3 aligns across 8 bases. J lost 0 bases, V lost 3 bases, and 18 bases had no gene match. This CDR3 is 22 amino acids long. Per germline, CDR1 GEAIGNYY and CDR2 EKD. The CDR3 sequence: CACDLVNTGGPNSSWDTRQMFF. In DNA form, the CDR3 reads TGTGCCTGTGACCTCGTTAATACTGGGGGCCCCAACAGCTCCTGGGACACCCGACAGATGTTTTTC.

The chain couples TRDV2 to TRDJ1, with D perhaps TRDD3 (6 bases). The length of the CDR3 is 18 residues. The germline CDR1 and CDR2 sequences are GEAIGNYY and EKD. The V end was cut by 3 bases, the J end by 2 bases, with 24 bases between. The DNA for the CDR3 is TGTGCCTGTGACTCCCTCAGTACTGGGAGCACGGGGACCGATAAACTCATCTTT. It translates to CACDSLSTGSTGTDKLIF.

This clone was counted a few times. The CDR3 loop is CACDILGDRYTDKLIF. The DNA for the CDR3 is TGTGCCTGTGACATACTGGGGGACAGGTACACCGATAAACTCATCTTT. The chain employs TRDV2 and TRDJ1; TRDD3 matches at 9 bases. Germline trimming cut 2 bases from V and 0 bases from J; bases unmatched to any gene: 6. The CDR3 is made up of 16 amino acids. In germline, CDR1 is GEAIGNYY, CDR2 EKD.

This clone was detected a few times. This likely reflects a read error, since a far larger clone is one base away. The chain employs TRDV2 and TRDJ1; 7 nucleotides agree with TRDD3. CDR1 is GEAIGNYY and CDR2 is EKD in the germline V gene. J lost 2 bases, V lost 0 bases, and 32 bases had no gene match. This CDR3 contains 24 residues. The DNA of the CDR3 is TGTGCCTGTGACACCCTAATACTGGAGGATACGCACATTACAGACACCCGGGGGACCGATAAACTCATCTTT. Amino acids: CACDTLILEDTHITDTRGTDKLIF.

The chain is built from TRDV2 and TRDJ1; possibly TRDD3 for D (6 bases). Germline V gene sequence: CDR1 GEAIGNYY, CDR2 EKD. V lost 0 bases and J lost 0, with 22 bases in between. This CDR3 has 19 amino acids. The CDR3 region has the DNA TGTGCCTGTGACACCCTCCTTGGTGGGGGTTCGGTTTACACCGATAAACTCATCTTT. Its translation is CACDTLLGGGSVYTDKLIF.

This clone is large within its sample. The chain is built from TRDV2 and TRDJ1; 10 bases align to TRDD3. With 0 bases clipped from V and 3 bases from J, the junction kept 9 bases outside the gene matches. The germline gives CDR1 GEAIGNYY, CDR2 EKD. The CDR3 extends over 17 amino acids. The CDR3 region has the DNA TGTGCCTGTGACACCTTGGGGGGGATACGGAAGGCCGATAAACTCATCTTT. Its translation is CACDTLGGIRKADKLIF.